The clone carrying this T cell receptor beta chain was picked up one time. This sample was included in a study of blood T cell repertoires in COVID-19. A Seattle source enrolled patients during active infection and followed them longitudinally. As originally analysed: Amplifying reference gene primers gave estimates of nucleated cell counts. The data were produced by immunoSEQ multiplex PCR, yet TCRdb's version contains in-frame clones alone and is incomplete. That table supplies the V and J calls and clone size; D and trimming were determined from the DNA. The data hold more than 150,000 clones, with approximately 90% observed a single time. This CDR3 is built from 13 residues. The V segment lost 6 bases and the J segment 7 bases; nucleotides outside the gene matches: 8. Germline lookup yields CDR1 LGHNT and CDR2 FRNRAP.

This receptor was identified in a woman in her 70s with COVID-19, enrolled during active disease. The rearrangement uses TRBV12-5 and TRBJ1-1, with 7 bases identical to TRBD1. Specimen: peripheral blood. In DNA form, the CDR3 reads TGTGCTAGTGGCATACAGGGGCTCGGTGAAGCTTTCTTT. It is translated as CASGIQGLGEAFF.